Presented here are 27 T cell receptor beta chains from one specimen sequenced in a study of blood T cell repertoires in COVID-19. Sequencing was performed with immunoSEQ multiplex PCR; in TCRdb, only in-frame clones are kept and a portion is missing. The sample lists roughly 290,000 clones; more than 85% were seen once. The sequenced sample was peripheral blood. These receptors came from a man aged 30 to 45 with acute or convalescent COVID-19.

The chain joins TRBV7-3 to TRBJ1-2, with D possibly TRBD1 on 5 matching bases. V was cut by 5 bases and J by 8 bases, with 21 bases left in between. The CDR3 sequence is 15 residues long. The germline V gene has CDR1 SGHTA and CDR2 FQGTGA. The CDR3 nucleotides are TGTGCCAGCAGCCCAAGAGGTGGCGGGACCTTAGGCTACACCTTC. Residues: CASSPRGGGTLGYTF.

CDR3 nucleotides: TGTGCCAGCAGCCCGCAGGGGGCAACTGAAGCTTTCTTT. Protein: CASSPQGATEAFF. The chain carries TRBV7-3 and TRBJ1-1; TRBD1 matches 8 bases. The trim removed 5 bases at V and 5 bases at J, leaving 4 bases unmatched. The CDR3 length is 13 residues. In germline, CDR1 is SGHTA, CDR2 FQGTGA.

V usage is TRBV5-1 and J usage is TRBJ1-2; D ambiguous. V shed 3 bases and J shed 4 bases, with 10 bases lying between them. Looked up from germline, CDR1 is SGHRS and CDR2 is YFSETQ. This CDR3 comprises 13 residues. CDR3 coding DNA: TGCGCCAGCAGCTCCGGGGAATTCTATGGCTACACCTTC. This sequence encodes CASSSGEFYGYTF.

The V and J genes are TRBV9 and TRBJ2-3, with D perhaps TRBD2 (5 bases). The germline CDR1 and CDR2 sequences are SGDLS and YYNGEE. Trimming removed 3 bases from V and 4 bases from J, with 9 bases in between. The CDR3 spans 13 residues. The CDR3 DNA sequence: TGTGCCAGCAGCGCAGAGAGGGCAGATACGCAGTATTTT. It encodes CASSAERADTQYF.

The chain combines TRBV19 with TRBJ2-7; 8 bases map to TRBD1. Germline V lookup: CDR1 LNHDA, CDR2 SQIVND (reference sequence). V lost 1 base, J lost 3 bases, and 5 bases stayed unmatched. This CDR3 contains 15 residues. DNA for the CDR3: TGTGCCAGTAGTATAGGAGGGACAGGAGGCTACGAGCAGTACTTC. Protein product: CASSIGGTGGYEQYF.

V is TRBV9 and J is TRBJ1-1; D remains ambiguous. The CDR3 runs 13 residues. Germline-derived CDR1 and CDR2 are SGDLS and YYNGEE. Trimming removed 0 bases at V and 5 bases at J, with 8 bases between. The chain's CDR3 is CASSVVSGTEAFF. CDR3 coding DNA: TGTGCCAGCAGCGTAGTTAGTGGTACTGAAGCTTTCTTT.

The rearrangement joins TRBV30 to TRBJ1-2; no clear D. V lost 0 bases and J lost 8, with 16 bases in between. The CDR3 has 14 amino acids. Germline CDR1 and CDR2: GTSNPN and SVGIG (reference sequence). CDR3: CAWSVMWGAEGYTF. CDR3 DNA: TGTGCCTGGAGTGTAATGTGGGGAGCGGAGGGCTACACCTTC.

V gene TRBV29-1 combines with J gene TRBJ1-1; a weak D match, TRBD1 (5 bases). V was clipped by 8 bases and J by 3 bases, with 19 bases between them. CDR1 SQVTM and CDR2 ANQGSEA come from the germline V gene. The CDR3 is 14 amino acids. CDR3: CSQKHRPRDTEAFF. DNA for the CDR3: TGCAGCCAAAAACACAGGCCTAGGGACACTGAAGCTTTCTTT.

This clone was detected only once. This chain uses TRBV28 with TRBJ2-2; D is possibly TRBD1 (5 bases). V was shortened by 6 bases and J by 1 base, with 9 bases between the two germline ends. This CDR3 region has 14 residues. Germline CDR1 MDHEN, CDR2 SYDVKM. The CDR3 region has the DNA TGTGCCAGCAGGTCAACAGGGAACACCGGGGAGCTGTTTTTT. Amino acid sequence: CASRSTGNTGELFF.

The V call is TRBV7-3, the J call TRBJ2-7; 9 nucleotides align to TRBD2. This CDR3 has 15 amino acids. CDR1 and CDR2 from the germline V gene are SGHTA and FQGTGA. V gave up 2 bases and J gave up 4 bases; unmatched junction bases: 6. The CDR3 sequence is CASSLYAGGVYEQYF. Here the CDR3 DNA reads TGTGCCAGCAGCTTATACGCGGGAGGGGTGTACGAGCAGTACTTC.

The J gene is TRBJ2-7, the V gene TRBV6-5, with 7 bases lining up with TRBD1. Per germline, CDR1 MNHEY and CDR2 SVGAGI. V was pared by 8 bases and J by 3 bases, with 10 bases of the junction left unmatched. The CDR3 has 14 amino acids. CDR3 DNA sequence: TGTGCCAGCGTCCGCCCGGGACAGAGCTACGAGCAGTACTTC. Translated: CASVRPGQSYEQYF.

This clone has only one observation. V usage is TRBV5-4 and J usage is TRBJ2-7; 8 bases are shared with TRBD1. V trimming: 2 bases; J trimming: 3 bases; junction bases outside the gene matches: 7. The CDR3 covers 15 residues. Per germline, CDR1 SGHNT and CDR2 YYREEE (reference sequence). In nucleotides, the CDR3 is TGTGCCAGCAGCTTAGATTCAGGGGGCCACTACGAGCAGTACTTC. Translated, it gives CASSLDSGGHYEQYF.

The chain joins TRBV25-1 to TRBJ2-7; no clear D gene. The CDR3 contains 14 residues. The germline CDR1 and CDR2 sequences are MGHDK and SYGVNS. V shed 5 bases and J shed 2 bases, with 13 bases lying between them. The CDR3, as DNA: TGTGCCAGCAGTCCAGCGATGCCTCCCTACGAGCAGTACTTC. The encoded protein is CASSPAMPPYEQYF.

The V call is TRBV3-1 (or the pseudogene TRBV3-2), the J call TRBJ2-7; possible D gene TRBD2, 5 bases. The germline V and J ends were trimmed by 0 bases and 0 bases, with 9 bases remaining between them. Per the germline V gene, CDR1 is LGHDT and CDR2 is YNNKEL (reference sequence). This CDR3 contains 15 residues. CDR3 amino acids: CASSQDDGGSYEQYF. The CDR3, as DNA: TGTGCCAGCAGCCAAGACGATGGAGGCTCCTACGAGCAGTACTTC.

The J gene is TRBJ2-3, the V gene TRBV19, with D hard to call. Trimming cost V 7 bases and J 2 bases, with 10 bases left between them. CDR3 length: 13 amino acids. Germline V gene sequence: CDR1 LNHDA, CDR2 SQIVND (reference sequence). The DNA for the CDR3 is TGTGCCAGTAATGAAGCCAACACAGATACGCAGTATTTT. Its protein product is CASNEANTDTQYF. The whole variable domain, remainder taken from reference TRBV19 and TRBJ2-3, is DGGITQSPKYLFRKEGQNVTLSCEQNLNHDAMYWYRQDPGQGLRLIYYSQIVNDFQKGDIAEGYSVSREKKESFPLTVTSAQKNPTAFYLCASNEANTDTQYFGPGTRLTVL.

The CDR3, as DNA: TGCGCCAGCAGCTTGTCGACAGGGGCGGAAGGTGGGACCCAGTACTTC. Its translation: CASSLSTGAEGGTQYF. This chain joins TRBV5-1 and TRBJ2-5; 8 bases agree with TRBD1. Germline V gene data show CDR1 as SGHRS and CDR2 as YFSETQ. V lost 1 base to trimming and J lost 7 bases; unmatched junction nucleotides: 12. CDR3 length: 16 amino acids.

The genes are TRBV10-3 and TRBJ1-5; 10 bases fit TRBD1. V lost 4 bases, J lost 4 bases, and 10 bases stayed unmatched. There are 17 residues in the CDR3. CDR1 and CDR2 from the germline V gene are ENHRY and SYGVKD. For the CDR3, the DNA is TGTGCCATCAGTGCGATCGGGACAGGGGCGTTGAATCAGCCCCAGCATTTT. It specifies CAISAIGTGALNQPQHF.

V gene TRBV5-1 combines with J gene TRBJ2-5; 7 bases match TRBD1. V lost 2 bases and J lost 3; bases outside the gene matches: 10. This CDR3 comprises 16 residues. CDR1 and CDR2 (germline): SGHRS, YFSETQ. The CDR3 region has the DNA TGCGCCAGCAGCTTATCCGGGACAGCCCTTAAAGAGACCCAGTACTTC. It codes for CASSLSGTALKETQYF. The full variable domain, rest sourced from reference TRBV5-1 and TRBJ2-5, is KAGVTQTPRYLIKTRGQQVTLSCSPISGHRSVSWYQQTPGQGLQFLFEYFSETQRNKGNFPGRFSGRQFSNSRSEMNVSTLELGDSALYLCASSLSGTALKETQYFGPGTRLLVL.

J is TRBJ1-1 and V is TRBV7-9; D not certain. The CDR3 is 13 residues long. Between the trimmed V and J ends, which lost 4 bases and 6 bases, there was a span of 12 bases. Germline V gives CDR1 SEHNR, CDR2 FQNEAQ (reference sequence). CDR3 amino acids: CASSWEGAAEAFF. The CDR3 nucleotides read TGTGCCAGCAGCTGGGAGGGCGCCGCTGAAGCTTTCTTT.

This sequence joins TRBV4-1 and TRBJ2-1, with 7 bases fitting TRBD1. Germline CDR1 reads MGHRA; CDR2 reads YSYEKL. The CDR3 spans 15 residues. V dropped 0 bases and J dropped 7; count of bases not matched to a gene: 6. CDR3 nucleotide sequence: TGCGCCAGCAGCCAAGATGGTCGACAGGGAAATGAGCAGTTCTTC. This gives the protein CASSQDGRQGNEQFF.

The chain carries TRBV18 and TRBJ1-1, with 7 positions matching TRBD1. V trimming: 0 bases; J trimming: 0 bases; junction bases outside the gene matches: 22. CDR3 size: 22 residues. CDR1 and CDR2 (germline): KGHSH, LQKENI. Here the CDR3 reads CASSPPPRGTPETLFMNTEAFF. The DNA for the CDR3 is TGTGCCAGCTCACCACCCCCCAGGGGGACCCCTGAAACCCTGTTCATGAACACTGAAGCTTTCTTT.

This chain links TRBV6-2 or TRBV6-3 with TRBJ1-1; D gene uncertain. Trimming took 2 bases from V and 1 from J, leaving 17 bases between them. CDR1 MNHEY and CDR2 SVGEGT come from the germline V gene. This CDR3 has 17 residues. The CDR3 loop is CASSYGRGREENTEAFF. The CDR3 DNA is TGTGCCAGCAGTTACGGTCGGGGTCGGGAGGAGAACACTGAAGCTTTCTTT.

The CDR3 coding sequence is TGTGCCAGCAGCACCACCAGGGCTCCTAACTATGGCTACACCTTC. Amino acid sequence: CASSTTRAPNYGYTF. V is TRBV7-3 and J is TRBJ1-2, with a possible D match to TRBD1 (5 bases). This CDR3 region has 15 residues. V was shortened by 5 bases and J by 0 bases, with 13 bases between the two germline ends. CDR1 and CDR2 from the germline V gene are SGHTA and FQGTGA.

The V call is TRBV27, the J call TRBJ1-6; D not certain. Germline CDR1 MNHEY, CDR2 SMNVEV (reference sequence). The CDR3 consists of 13 residues. V was pared by 3 bases and J by 7 bases, with 7 bases between. CDR3: CASSFRVNSPLHF. The CDR3, as DNA: TGTGCCAGCAGTTTTCGGGTCAATTCACCCCTCCACTTT.

The V and J genes are TRBV7-3 and TRBJ2-7, with TRBD1 matching over 10 bases. The CDR3 covers 18 residues. J gave up 2 bases and V 7 bases, and 17 bases lay outside the gene matches. Germline V gene sequence: CDR1 SGHTA, CDR2 FQGTGA. CDR3 loop: CASIAIRDRGLSAYEQYF. In DNA, the CDR3 is TGTGCCAGCATCGCGATCCGGGACAGGGGTTTAAGTGCCTACGAGCAGTACTTC.

The V and J genes are TRBV30 and TRBJ2-1; 8 positions agree with TRBD1. Germline-derived CDR1 and CDR2 are GTSNPN and SVGIG (reference sequence). The length of the CDR3 is 17 residues. Unmatched junction bases numbered 20, after V lost 1 base and J lost 12 bases. The CDR3 nucleotides are TGTGCCTGGAGTGCCTCGCTCATCCGAGGACAGGGAGTAACGCAGTTCTTC. As protein: CAWSASLIRGQGVTQFF.

This sequence joins TRBV6-5 and TRBJ1-1, with 8 nucleotides matching TRBD1. V shed 7 bases, J shed 4 bases, and the junction held 8 bases outside the gene matches. The CDR3 is made up of 14 amino acids. Germline CDR1 reads MNHEY; CDR2 reads SVGAGI. Here the CDR3 reads CASMVTTGGTEAFF. The CDR3 DNA reads TGTGCCAGCATGGTTACCACAGGGGGCACTGAAGCTTTCTTT.